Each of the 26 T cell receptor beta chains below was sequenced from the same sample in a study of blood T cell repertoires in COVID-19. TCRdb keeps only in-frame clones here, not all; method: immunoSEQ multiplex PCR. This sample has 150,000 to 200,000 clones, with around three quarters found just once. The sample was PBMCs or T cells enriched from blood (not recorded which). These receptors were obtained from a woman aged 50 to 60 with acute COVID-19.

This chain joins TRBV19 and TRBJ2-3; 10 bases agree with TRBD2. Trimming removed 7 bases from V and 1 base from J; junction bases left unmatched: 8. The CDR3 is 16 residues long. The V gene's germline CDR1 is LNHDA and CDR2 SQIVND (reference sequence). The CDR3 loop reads CASTWAGTSGTDTQYF. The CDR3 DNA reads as TGTGCCAGTACGTGGGCCGGGACTAGCGGCACAGATACGCAGTATTTT.

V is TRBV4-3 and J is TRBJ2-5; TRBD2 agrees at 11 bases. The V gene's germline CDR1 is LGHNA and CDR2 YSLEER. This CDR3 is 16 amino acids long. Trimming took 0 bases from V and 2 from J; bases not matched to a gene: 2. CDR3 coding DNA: TGCGCCAGCAGCCAAGATACTAGCGGGGGACAAGAGACCCAGTACTTC. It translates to CASSQDTSGGQETQYF.

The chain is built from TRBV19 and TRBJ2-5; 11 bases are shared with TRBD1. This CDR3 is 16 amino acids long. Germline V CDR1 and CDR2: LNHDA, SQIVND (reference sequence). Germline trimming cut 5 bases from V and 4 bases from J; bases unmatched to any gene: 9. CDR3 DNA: TGTGCCAGTAGTTCCTCCGGACAGGGGGCTAGAGAGACCCAGTACTTC. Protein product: CASSSSGQGARETQYF.

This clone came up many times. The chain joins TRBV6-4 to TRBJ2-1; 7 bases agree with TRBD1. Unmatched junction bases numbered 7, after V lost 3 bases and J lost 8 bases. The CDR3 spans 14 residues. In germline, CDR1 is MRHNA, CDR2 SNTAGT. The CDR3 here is CASSESGDSYEQFF. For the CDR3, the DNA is TGTGCCAGCAGTGAAAGTGGGGACAGCTATGAGCAGTTCTTC.

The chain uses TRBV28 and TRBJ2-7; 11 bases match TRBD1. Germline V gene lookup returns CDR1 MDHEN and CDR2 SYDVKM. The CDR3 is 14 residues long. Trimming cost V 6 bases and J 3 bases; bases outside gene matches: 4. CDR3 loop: CASRRGTGGYEQYV. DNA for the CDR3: TGTGCCAGCAGGCGCGGGACAGGGGGCTACGAGCAGTACGTC.

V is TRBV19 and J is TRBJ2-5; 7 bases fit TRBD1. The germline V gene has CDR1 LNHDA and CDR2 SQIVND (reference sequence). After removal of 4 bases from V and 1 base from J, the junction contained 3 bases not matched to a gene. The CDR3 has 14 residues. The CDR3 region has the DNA TGTGCCAGTAGTACCCCAGGGGGCCAAGAGACCCAGTACTTC. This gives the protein CASSTPGGQETQYF.

The CDR3 here is CASSTDRVGSTDTQYF. Here the CDR3 DNA reads TGTGCCAGTAGTACCGACAGGGTAGGGTCCACAGATACGCAGTATTTT. The rearrangement links TRBV19 to TRBJ2-3, with 7 bases that match TRBD1. The germline CDR1 and CDR2 sequences are LNHDA and SQIVND (reference sequence). V dropped 4 bases and J dropped 2; count of bases not matched to a gene: 9. This CDR3 region has 16 residues.

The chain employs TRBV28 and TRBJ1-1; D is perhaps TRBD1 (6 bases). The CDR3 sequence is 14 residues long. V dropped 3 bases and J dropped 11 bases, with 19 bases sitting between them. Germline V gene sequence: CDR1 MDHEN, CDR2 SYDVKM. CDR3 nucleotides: TGTGCCAGCAGTTTGGGGACAACCCCTGGGTCGGCTTTCTTT. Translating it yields CASSLGTTPGSAFF.

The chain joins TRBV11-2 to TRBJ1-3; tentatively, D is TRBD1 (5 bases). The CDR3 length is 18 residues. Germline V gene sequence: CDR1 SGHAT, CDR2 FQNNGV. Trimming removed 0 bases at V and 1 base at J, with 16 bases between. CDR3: CASSLDRRQGPSGNTIYF. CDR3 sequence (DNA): TGTGCCAGCAGCTTAGATAGACGGCAGGGCCCGTCTGGAAACACCATATATTTT.

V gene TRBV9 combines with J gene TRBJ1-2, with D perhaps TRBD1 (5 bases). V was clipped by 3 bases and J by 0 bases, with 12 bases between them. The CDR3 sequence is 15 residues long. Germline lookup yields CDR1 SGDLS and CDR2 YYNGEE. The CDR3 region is CASSAQAESNYGYTF. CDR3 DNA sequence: TGTGCCAGCAGCGCACAGGCGGAATCTAACTATGGCTACACCTTC.

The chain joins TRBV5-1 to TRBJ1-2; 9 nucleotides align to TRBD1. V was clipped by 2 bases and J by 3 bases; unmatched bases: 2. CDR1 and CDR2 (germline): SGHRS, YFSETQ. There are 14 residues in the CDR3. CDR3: CASSFRTGDYGYTF. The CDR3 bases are TGCGCCAGCAGCTTTAGGACAGGGGACTATGGCTACACCTTC.

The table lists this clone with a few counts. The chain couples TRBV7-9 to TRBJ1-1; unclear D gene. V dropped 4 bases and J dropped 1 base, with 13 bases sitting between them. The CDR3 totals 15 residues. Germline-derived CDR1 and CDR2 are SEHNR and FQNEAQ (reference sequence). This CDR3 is CASSSAGTTNTEAFF. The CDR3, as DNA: TGTGCCAGCAGCTCCGCAGGAACGACGAACACTGAAGCTTTCTTT.

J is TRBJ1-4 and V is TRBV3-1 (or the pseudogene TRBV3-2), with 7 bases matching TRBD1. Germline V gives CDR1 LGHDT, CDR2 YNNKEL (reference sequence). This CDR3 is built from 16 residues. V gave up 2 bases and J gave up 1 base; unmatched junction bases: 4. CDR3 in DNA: TGTGCCAGCAGCCAACGTAGGGGGCTAACTAATGAAAAACTGTTTTTT. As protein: CASSQRRGLTNEKLFF.

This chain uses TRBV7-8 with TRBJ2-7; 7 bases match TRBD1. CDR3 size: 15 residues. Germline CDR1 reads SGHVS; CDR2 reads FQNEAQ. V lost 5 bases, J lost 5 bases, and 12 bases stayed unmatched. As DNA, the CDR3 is TGTGCCAGCAGCGCGACGATTAACAGGGGAGACGAGCAGTACGTC. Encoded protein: CASSATINRGDEQYV.

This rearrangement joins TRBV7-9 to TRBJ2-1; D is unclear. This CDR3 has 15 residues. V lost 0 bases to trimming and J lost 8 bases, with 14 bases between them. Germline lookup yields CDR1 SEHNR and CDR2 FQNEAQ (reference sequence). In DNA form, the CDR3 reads TGTGCCAGCAGCTTAGCAGGCAGGCAGATCGATGAGCAGTTCTTC. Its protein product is CASSLAGRQIDEQFF. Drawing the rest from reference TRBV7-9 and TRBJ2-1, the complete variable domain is DTGVSQNPRHKITKRGQNVTFRCDPISEHNRLYWYRQTLGQGPEFLTYFQNEAQLEKSRLLSDRFSAERPKGSFSTLEIQRTEQGDSAMYLCASSLAGRQIDEQFFGPGTRLTVL.

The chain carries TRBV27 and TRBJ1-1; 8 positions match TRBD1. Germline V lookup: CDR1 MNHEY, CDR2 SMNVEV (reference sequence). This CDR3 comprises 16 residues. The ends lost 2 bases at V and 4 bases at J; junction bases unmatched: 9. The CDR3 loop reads CASSLAGRGLGTEAFF. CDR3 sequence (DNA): TGTGCCAGCAGTTTAGCTGGCAGGGGGCTGGGCACTGAAGCTTTCTTT.

The CDR3 nucleotides are TGTGCCAGCAGCTTGTCGGGACAGGGATTCTACAATGAGCAGTTCTTC. The encoded protein is CASSLSGQGFYNEQFF. The chain has TRBV5-4 and TRBJ2-1, with 9 bases that match TRBD1. The CDR3 consists of 16 residues. Germline V gene sequence: CDR1 SGHNT, CDR2 YYREEE (reference sequence). The V and J ends lost 1 base and 3 bases, in that order; junction bases with no gene match: 5.

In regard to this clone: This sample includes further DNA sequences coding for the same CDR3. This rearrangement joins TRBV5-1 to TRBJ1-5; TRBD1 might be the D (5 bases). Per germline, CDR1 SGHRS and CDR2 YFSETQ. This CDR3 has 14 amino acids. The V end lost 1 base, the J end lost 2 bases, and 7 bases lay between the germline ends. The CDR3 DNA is TGCGCCAGCAGCTTGTCGGGGGGCAATCAGCCCCAGCATTTT. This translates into CASSLSGGNQPQHF.

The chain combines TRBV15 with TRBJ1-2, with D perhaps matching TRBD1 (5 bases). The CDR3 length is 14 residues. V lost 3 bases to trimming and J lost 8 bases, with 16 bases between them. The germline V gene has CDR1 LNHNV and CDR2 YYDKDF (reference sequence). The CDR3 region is CATSRWAGSEGYTF. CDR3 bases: TGTGCCACCAGCAGGTGGGCAGGGTCAGAGGGCTACACCTTC.

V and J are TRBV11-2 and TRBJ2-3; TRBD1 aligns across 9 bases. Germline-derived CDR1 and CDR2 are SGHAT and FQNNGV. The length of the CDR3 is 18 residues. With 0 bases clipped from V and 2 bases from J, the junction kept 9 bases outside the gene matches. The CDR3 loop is CASSLDDWTGEVTDTQYF. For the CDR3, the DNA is TGTGCCAGCAGCTTAGATGATTGGACAGGGGAAGTCACAGATACGCAGTATTTT. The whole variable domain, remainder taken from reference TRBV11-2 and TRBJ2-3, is EAGVAQSPRYKIIEKRQSVAFWCNPISGHATLYWYQQILGQGPKLLIQFQNNGVVDDSQLPKDRFSAERLKGVDSTLKIQPAKLEDSAVYLCASSLDDWTGEVTDTQYFGPGTRLTVL.

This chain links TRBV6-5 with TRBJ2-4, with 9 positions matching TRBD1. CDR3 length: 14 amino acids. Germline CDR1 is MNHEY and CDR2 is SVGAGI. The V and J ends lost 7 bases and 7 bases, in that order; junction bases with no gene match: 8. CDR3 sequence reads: CASTRGGQGNIQYF. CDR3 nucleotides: TGTGCCAGCACCCGAGGGGGACAGGGTAACATTCAGTACTTC.

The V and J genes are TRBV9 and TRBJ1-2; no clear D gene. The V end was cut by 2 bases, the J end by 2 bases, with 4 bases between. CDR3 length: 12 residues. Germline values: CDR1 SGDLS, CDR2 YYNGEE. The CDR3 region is CASSVGNYGYTF. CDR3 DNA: TGTGCCAGCAGCGTCGGGAACTATGGCTACACCTTC.

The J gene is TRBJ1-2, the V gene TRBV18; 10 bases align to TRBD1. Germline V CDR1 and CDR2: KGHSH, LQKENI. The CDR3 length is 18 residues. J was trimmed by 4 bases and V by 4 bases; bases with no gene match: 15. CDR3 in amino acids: CASSRGDRGQLSIYGYTF. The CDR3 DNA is TGTGCCAGCTCACGAGGGGACAGGGGCCAACTTTCTATCTATGGCTACACCTTC.

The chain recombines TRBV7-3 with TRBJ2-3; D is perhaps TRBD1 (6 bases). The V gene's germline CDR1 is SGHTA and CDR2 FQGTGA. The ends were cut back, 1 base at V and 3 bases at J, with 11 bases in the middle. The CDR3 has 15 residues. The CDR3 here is CASSLSARGTDTQYF. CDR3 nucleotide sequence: TGTGCCAGCAGCTTAAGTGCCAGGGGTACAGATACGCAGTATTTT.

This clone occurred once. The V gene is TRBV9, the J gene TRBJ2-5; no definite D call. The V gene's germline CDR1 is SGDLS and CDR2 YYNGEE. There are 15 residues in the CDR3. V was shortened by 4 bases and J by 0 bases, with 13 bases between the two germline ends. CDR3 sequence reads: CASSLDPGNQETQYF. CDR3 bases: TGTGCCAGCAGCTTAGACCCAGGAAACCAAGAGACCCAGTACTTC.

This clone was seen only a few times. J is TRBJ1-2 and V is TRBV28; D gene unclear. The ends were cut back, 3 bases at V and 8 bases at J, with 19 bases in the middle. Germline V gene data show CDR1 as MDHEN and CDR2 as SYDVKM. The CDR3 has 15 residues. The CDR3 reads CASSFGVRRPGGYTF. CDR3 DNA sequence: TGTGCCAGCAGTTTTGGGGTCCGGAGGCCTGGGGGCTACACCTTC.